The 30 T cell receptor beta chains reported below all come from one sample, sequenced in a study of cytomegalovirus exposure and HLA in healthy donors. Here immunoSEQ multiplex PCR was the method, and the copy in TCRdb shows in-frame clones only, minus some. The sample carries some 320,000 clones, around 87% recorded once. The specimen was PBMCs. The receptors were gathered from a woman aged 30 to 39 in good health and CMV-seropositive.

The chain employs TRBV7-2 and TRBJ2-1; D may be TRBD1 or TRBD2 (5 bases each). The length of the CDR3 is 18 residues. Trimming shortened V by 1 base and J by 5 bases, and 21 bases separated the two germline ends. From germline, CDR1 is SGHTA and CDR2 FQGNSA. CDR3 coding DNA: TGTGCCAGCAGCTTAGAATCCCTCGGGACGCCTCCCCACAATGAGCAGTTCTTC. Protein: CASSLESLGTPPHNEQFF.

The V call is TRBV6-6, the J call TRBJ2-5; D uncertain. V lost 6 bases and J lost 1, with 12 bases in between. The germline V gene encodes CDR1 MNHNY and CDR2 SVGAGI (reference sequence). CDR3 length: 14 residues. CDR3 in amino acids: CASSPLQIQETQYF. CDR3 coding DNA: TGTGCCAGCAGCCCGCTGCAGATCCAAGAGACCCAGTACTTC.

This CDR3 is CASSLRGGNSPLHF. The CDR3 DNA reads TGTGCCAGCAGTTTGAGGGGTGGGAATTCACCCCTCCACTTT. The rearrangement uses TRBV28 and TRBJ1-6; weak D call: TRBD1 (5 bases). Germline CDR1 is MDHEN and CDR2 is SYDVKM. V lost 3 bases, J lost 7 bases, and 10 bases lay in between. The CDR3 length is 14 residues.

The chain couples TRBV12-1 to TRBJ2-7; TRBD2 is the table's D call, not checked against the DNA. TRBV12-1 is a pseudogene segment. This CDR3 is 15 amino acids long. Here the CDR3 reads CASTSWRGSRWEQYF. The CDR3 bases are TGTGCCAGCACCTCATGGCGGGGGTCCCGTTGGGAGCAGTACTTC.

This clone has a single count. This sequence joins TRBV7-2 and TRBJ2-7, with 12 bases identical to TRBD2. Per germline, CDR1 SGHTA and CDR2 FQGNSA. This CDR3 has 18 amino acids. Losses at the gene ends were 4 bases for V and 0 bases for J; bases not matched to a gene: 10. In DNA form, the CDR3 reads TGTGCCAGCAGCTCGACGGGGCTAGCGGGGGGGAGCTCCTACGAGCAGTACTTC. Its translation: CASSSTGLAGGSSYEQYF.

The V call is TRBV14, the J call TRBJ2-7, with D hard to call. Germline CDR1 reads SGHDN; CDR2 reads FVKESK. Trimming removed 0 bases from V and 4 bases from J, with 4 bases in between. The CDR3 extends over 12 amino acids. Written as DNA, the CDR3 is TGTGCCAGCAGCCAAGAAGGATACGAGCAGTACTTC. Its protein product is CASSQEGYEQYF.

CDR3 protein: CSVANRGNTGELFF. DNA of the CDR3: TGCAGCGTTGCGAACAGGGGGAACACCGGGGAGCTGTTTTTT. The rearrangement joins TRBV29-1 to TRBJ2-2; TRBD1 aligns across 7 bases. CDR3 length: 14 amino acids. Germline CDR1 SQVTM, CDR2 ANQGSEA. The junction had 3 bases not matched to a gene; V was cut back by 4 bases and J by 1 base.

In DNA form, the CDR3 reads TGCGCCAGCAGCTTGGTTCAGGGTCGAGACTATGGCTACACCTTC. Translation: CASSLVQGRDYGYTF. J is TRBJ1-2 and V is TRBV5-1; D perhaps matches TRBD1 (5 bases). CDR3 length equals 15 residues. With 0 bases removed from V and 3 bases from J, the gap between germline ends came to 12 bases. The germline gives CDR1 SGHRS, CDR2 YFSETQ.

The chain recombines TRBV11-3 with TRBJ2-2; no clear D gene. Trimming left V 2 bases short and J 4 bases short, with 8 bases between. The germline CDR1 and CDR2 sequences are SGHNT and YENEEA. The CDR3 covers 14 residues. CDR3: CASSLTALTGELFF. The CDR3 DNA follows: TGTGCCAGCAGCTTAACTGCCCTCACCGGGGAGCTGTTTTTT.

This sequence joins TRBV6-5 and TRBJ2-2, with 9 bases lining up with TRBD1. J lost 7 bases, V lost 2 bases, and 5 bases had no gene match. CDR3 size: 15 residues. Germline CDR1 and CDR2: MNHEY and SVGAGI. This chain's CDR3 is CASSYIQGAVGELFF. The CDR3 coding sequence is TGTGCCAGCAGTTACATACAGGGGGCGGTCGGGGAGCTGTTTTTT.

The chain is built from TRBV6-5 and TRBJ2-5; D remains unclear. The V gene lost 0 bases and the J gene lost 5 bases, with 7 bases spanning the gap. The length of the CDR3 is 13 residues. Per the germline V gene, CDR1 is MNHEY and CDR2 is SVGAGI. The CDR3 sequence is CASSYSRRETQYF. The DNA for the CDR3 is TGTGCCAGCAGTTACTCTCGGCGGGAGACCCAGTACTTC.

V is TRBV29-1 and J is TRBJ2-5; D is uncertain. Germline V CDR1 and CDR2: SQVTM, ANQGSEA. CDR3 length: 12 residues. Trimming removed 6 bases at V and 6 bases at J, with 14 bases between. CDR3 region: CSVGVAQKTQYF. The CDR3 nucleotides read TGCAGCGTGGGTGTTGCGCAAAAGACCCAGTACTTC.

The V gene is TRBV19, the J gene TRBJ2-7; D not resolved. The CDR3 covers 13 residues. In germline, CDR1 is LNHDA, CDR2 SQIVND (reference sequence). Between the trimmed V and J ends, which lost 2 bases and 5 bases, there was a span of 10 bases. CDR3 loop: CASSISWFNEQYF. In DNA, the CDR3 is TGTGCCAGTAGTATATCGTGGTTCAACGAGCAGTACTTC.

The V call is TRBV29-1, the J call TRBJ2-7, with TRBD2 matching 8 bases. Germline CDR1 reads SQVTM; CDR2 reads ANQGSEA. This CDR3 contains 14 residues. With 5 bases clipped from V and 1 base from J, the junction kept 7 bases outside the gene matches. The CDR3: CSVSPGGASYEQYF. CDR3 coding DNA: TGCAGCGTTTCCCCGGGGGGGGCTTCCTACGAGCAGTACTTC.

This chain joins TRBV2 and TRBJ2-5; D not certain. V lost 6 bases and J 5 bases, leaving 10 bases between the germline ends. The CDR3 is made up of 12 amino acids. Per germline, CDR1 SNHLY and CDR2 FYNNEI. The CDR3 nucleotides are TGTGCCAGCAGACAGTGGACGGAGACCCAGTACTTC. Translation gives CASRQWTETQYF.

This sequence joins TRBV2 and TRBJ2-1; 8 bases are a match to TRBD2. V lost 3 bases, J lost 2 bases, and 3 bases stayed unmatched. The CDR3 is 15 residues long. Germline assignment: CDR1 SNHLY and CDR2 FYNNEI. The CDR3 reads CASSETRGAYNEQFF. The CDR3 DNA reads TGTGCCAGCAGTGAGACGCGGGGGGCCTACAATGAGCAGTTCTTC.

V gene TRBV19 combines with J gene TRBJ1-5; possible D gene TRBD1, 5 bases. The V gene lost 3 bases and the J gene lost 3 bases, with 12 bases spanning the gap. This CDR3 region has 15 residues. The V gene's germline CDR1 is LNHDA and CDR2 SQIVND (reference sequence). The CDR3 DNA follows: TGTGCCAGTAGTATTGTTGGGGGGATCAATCAGCCCCAGCATTTT. Its translation: CASSIVGGINQPQHF.

This clone was detected only once. The chain links TRBV6-1 to TRBJ2-6, with D tentatively TRBD2 (7 bases). Germline V CDR1 and CDR2: MNHNS, SASEGT. V lost 7 bases, J lost 12 bases, and 19 bases lay in between. The CDR3 contains 14 residues. The CDR3: CASTLRGGPPVLTF. The CDR3 DNA reads TGTGCCAGCACCTTGAGGGGGGGCCCGCCCGTCCTGACTTTC.

The chain links TRBV5-4 to TRBJ2-5; TRBD2 aligns across 11 bases. The CDR3 runs to 18 residues. The germline V gene has CDR1 SGHNT and CDR2 YYREEE (reference sequence). V was clipped by 4 bases and J by 5 bases; unmatched bases: 16. The chain's CDR3 is CASSPKTPTSGTAETQYF. CDR3 DNA sequence: TGTGCCAGCAGCCCGAAGACTCCGACTAGCGGGACGGCGGAGACCCAGTACTTC.

The rearrangement joins TRBV7-2 to TRBJ2-7, with D hard to call. Germline V lookup: CDR1 SGHTA, CDR2 FQGNSA. CDR3 size: 13 residues. The germline V and J ends were trimmed by 2 bases and 3 bases, with 8 bases remaining between them. CDR3 nucleotide sequence: TGTGCCAGCAGCTTATCTCAGCGCTACGAGCAGTACTTC. Translating gives CASSLSQRYEQYF.

This clone has a handful of counts. This sequence joins TRBV6-5 and TRBJ1-4; a possible D gene is TRBD1 (6 bases). This CDR3 contains 15 residues. CDR1 and CDR2 (germline): MNHEY, SVGAGI. V was shortened by 2 bases and J by 8 bases, with 15 bases between the two germline ends. CDR3 loop: CASSYNHLRGEKLFF. For the CDR3, the DNA is TGTGCCAGCAGTTACAACCACCTAAGGGGGGAAAAACTGTTTTTT.

The chain couples TRBV5-4 to TRBJ1-2, with D perhaps matching TRBD1 (6 bases). Trimming left V 4 bases short and J 3 bases short, with 10 bases between. Germline CDR1 is SGHNT and CDR2 is YYREEE (reference sequence). CDR3 length: 13 amino acids. CDR3 in amino acids: CASSPDSYYGYTF. CDR3 in DNA: TGTGCCAGCAGCCCGGACAGTTACTATGGCTACACCTTC.

The rearrangement links TRBV4-3 to TRBJ2-7, with 9 bases lining up with TRBD1. V dropped 0 bases and J dropped 3; count of bases not matched to a gene: 3. The CDR3 sequence is 15 residues long. Germline V gene sequence: CDR1 LGHNA, CDR2 YSLEER. CDR3 sequence: CASSQDTGGGYEQYF. DNA of the CDR3: TGCGCCAGCAGCCAAGATACAGGGGGCGGCTACGAGCAGTACTTC.

V gene TRBV13 combines with J gene TRBJ2-7; TRBD1 is a possible D gene (7 bases). The CDR3 spans 15 residues. Germline V CDR1 and CDR2: PRHDT, FYEKMQ (reference sequence). The V end lost 3 bases, the J end lost 4 bases, and 16 bases lay between the germline ends. This CDR3 is CASSLGRGEFYEQYF. Written as DNA, the CDR3 is TGTGCCAGCAGCTTGGGCAGGGGGGAATTTTACGAGCAGTACTTC.

The chain carries TRBV4-3 and TRBJ2-1; 11 positions match TRBD2. V dropped 4 bases and J dropped 5; count of bases not matched to a gene: 1. The CDR3 sequence is 14 residues long. From germline, CDR1 is LGHNA and CDR2 YSLEER. In DNA form, the CDR3 reads TGCGCCAGCAGCCCGGGACTAGCGGACAATGAGCAGTTCTTC. This translates into CASSPGLADNEQFF.

The J gene is TRBJ1-5, the V gene TRBV19; D might be TRBD1 (6 bases). Germline-derived CDR1 and CDR2 are LNHDA and SQIVND (reference sequence). The V and J ends lost 0 bases and 4 bases respectively, with 10 bases between them. The CDR3 runs to 15 residues. CDR3 coding DNA: TGTGCCAGTAGTATAGATCGAGACAGGAATCAGCCCCAGCATTTT. Translation gives CASSIDRDRNQPQHF.

This clone was seen only once. V gene TRBV15 combines with J gene TRBJ1-5, with 7 bases lining up with TRBD1. With V trimmed by 1 base and J by 4 bases, 7 bases remained unmatched. The CDR3 length is 16 residues. Germline V gene lookup returns CDR1 LNHNV and CDR2 YYDKDF (reference sequence). The CDR3 region has the DNA TGTGCCACCAGCAGAGGACAGGGAACGGGAAATCAGCCCCAGCATTTT. The encoded protein is CATSRGQGTGNQPQHF.

This clone appeared a few times. The chain couples TRBV9 to TRBJ2-2; D is perhaps TRBD1 (7 bases). Looked up from germline, CDR1 is SGDLS and CDR2 is YYNGEE. The CDR3 sequence is 16 residues long. V was pared by 6 bases and J by 0 bases, with 15 bases between. The CDR3 region has the DNA TGTGCCAGCAACTCCGCGGGACAGCCGAACACCGGGGAGCTGTTTTTT. Its translation: CASNSAGQPNTGELFF.

The rearrangement uses TRBV11-3 and TRBJ2-7; D not certain. The ends were cut back, 1 base at V and 6 bases at J, with 13 bases in the middle. CDR3 length: 14 residues. CDR1 and CDR2 from the germline V gene are SGHNT and YENEEA. CDR3 amino acids: CASSLGTNLGEQYF. The CDR3 bases are TGTGCCAGCAGCTTAGGGACCAACCTGGGCGAGCAGTACTTC. Together with reference TRBV11-3 and TRBJ2-7, the CDR3 gives the full variable domain: EAGVVQSPRYKIIEKKQPVAFWCNPISGHNTLYWYLQNLGQGPELLIRYENEEAVDDSQLPKDRFSAERLKGVDSTLKIQPAELGDSAVYLCASSLGTNLGEQYFGPGTRLTVT.

This rearrangement joins TRBV4-2 to TRBJ1-1, with TRBD1 identical over 10 bases. Germline trimming cut 0 bases from V and 4 bases from J; bases unmatched to any gene: 8. The CDR3 is made up of 17 amino acids. Germline CDR1 and CDR2: LGHNA and YNFKEQ. Here the CDR3 DNA reads TGTGCCAGCAGCCAAGATGTGGGACAGGGGATCGGCACTGAAGCTTTCTTT. It yields the protein CASSQDVGQGIGTEAFF.